This TCR beta chain came from a study of identical twins. Study-level points and caveats: Beta clonotypes that were abundant in cord blood contained fewer insertions, a pattern absent from memory repertoires.

The CDR3 totals 18 residues. Trimming took 4 bases from V and 3 from J, leaving 25 bases between them. CDR1 and CDR2 from the germline V gene are SGHAT and FQDESV (reference sequence). Details on this clonotype: What it binds is not known.

TCRdb reanalysed the 5' RACE reads using MiXCR and keeps one entry per CDR3 protein. Here the sample spans hundreds of thousands of distinct CDR3 sequences, around a sixth being singletons. This same sample was also taken into another study, of T cells expressing NK-cell markers. That investigation notes: Seven HCMV-seropositive donors and one seronegative donor made up the eight sequenced donors.

The sequence was obtained from a woman under 30 in good health. The rearrangement uses TRBV11-1 and TRBJ2-7, with D possibly being TRBD1 or TRBD2 (5 bases each). Sample: PBMCs. The CDR3 region has the DNA TGTGCCAGCAGCTCCGGAACTGGGGGACGAAGAGGTAACTACGAGCAGTACTTC. As protein: CASSSGTGGRRGNYEQYF. Drawing the rest from reference TRBV11-1 and TRBJ2-7, the complete variable domain is EAEVAQSPRYKITEKSQAVAFWCDPISGHATLYWYRQILGQGPELLVQFQDESVVDDSQLPKDRFSAERLKGVDSTLKIQPAELGDSAMYLCASSSGTGGRRGNYEQYFGPGTRLTVT.